This T cell receptor (beta chain) appears in the sequencing data of a study of preoperative IRX-2 immunotherapy in early breast cancer. Trimming took 8 bases from V and 7 from J; bases not matched to a gene: 11. Per germline, CDR1 MNHGY and CDR2 SAAAGT. The CDR3 runs 14 residues. Treatment of the sample: preoperative locoregional IRX-2 cytokine immunotherapy. This phase Ib study tested locoregional IRX-2 cytokine immunotherapy given before surgery. This clone occurred a few times. The method was immunoSEQ multiplex PCR; TCRdb's version includes in-frame clones alone and lacks a portion of them. This table has around 25,000 clones, more than 65% appearing once.

The J gene is TRBJ2-1, the V gene TRBV6-8, with TRBD1 matching over 7 bases. The TCR was taken from a human donor with breast cancer. Here the sequenced sample was lymph node tissue, taken before IRX-2 immunotherapy. The CDR3 reads CASHRGLGVNEQFF. In DNA, the CDR3 is TGTGCCAGCCACAGGGGATTGGGTGTGAATGAGCAGTTCTTC.